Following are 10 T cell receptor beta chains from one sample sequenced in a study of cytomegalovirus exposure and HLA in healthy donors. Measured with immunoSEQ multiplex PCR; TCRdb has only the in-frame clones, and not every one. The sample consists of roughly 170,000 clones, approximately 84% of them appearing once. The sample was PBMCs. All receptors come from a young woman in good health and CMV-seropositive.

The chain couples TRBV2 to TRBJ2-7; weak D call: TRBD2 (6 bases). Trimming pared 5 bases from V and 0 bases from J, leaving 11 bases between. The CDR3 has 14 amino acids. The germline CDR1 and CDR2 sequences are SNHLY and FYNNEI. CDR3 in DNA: TGTGCCAGCAGTTACTCGACTAGCTCCTACGAGCAGTACTTC. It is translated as CASSYSTSSYEQYF.

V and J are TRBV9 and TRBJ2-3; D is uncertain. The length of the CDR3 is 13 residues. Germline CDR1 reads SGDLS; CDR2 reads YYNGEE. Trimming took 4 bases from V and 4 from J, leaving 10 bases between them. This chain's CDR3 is CASSLSPPDTQYF. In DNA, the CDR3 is TGTGCCAGCAGCCTTAGCCCCCCAGATACGCAGTATTTT. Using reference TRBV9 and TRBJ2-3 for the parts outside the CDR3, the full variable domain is DSGVTQTPKHLITATGQRVTLRCSPRSGDLSVYWYQQSLDQGLQFLIQYYNGEERAKGNILERFSAQQFPDLHSELNLSSLELGDSALYFCASSLSPPDTQYFGPGTRLTVL.

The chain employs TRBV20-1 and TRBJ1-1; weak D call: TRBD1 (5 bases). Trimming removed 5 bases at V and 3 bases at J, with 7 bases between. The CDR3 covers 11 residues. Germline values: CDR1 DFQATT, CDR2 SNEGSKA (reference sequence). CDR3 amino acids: CSARGDTEAFF. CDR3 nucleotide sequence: TGCAGTGCTCGGGGGGACACTGAAGCTTTCTTT.

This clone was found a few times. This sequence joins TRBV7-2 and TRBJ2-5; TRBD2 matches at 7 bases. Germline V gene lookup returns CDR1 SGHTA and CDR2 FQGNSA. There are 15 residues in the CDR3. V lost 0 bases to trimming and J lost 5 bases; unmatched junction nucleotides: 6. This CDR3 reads CASSLAVGAGETQYF. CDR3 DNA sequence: TGTGCCAGCAGCTTAGCGGTTGGAGCGGGGGAGACCCAGTACTTC.

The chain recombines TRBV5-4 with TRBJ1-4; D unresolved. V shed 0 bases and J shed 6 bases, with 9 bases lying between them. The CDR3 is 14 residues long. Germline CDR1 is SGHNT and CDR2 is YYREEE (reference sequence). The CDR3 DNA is TGTGCCAGCAGCTTGGCGGGTGTGGATGAAAAACTGTTTTTT. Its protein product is CASSLAGVDEKLFF.

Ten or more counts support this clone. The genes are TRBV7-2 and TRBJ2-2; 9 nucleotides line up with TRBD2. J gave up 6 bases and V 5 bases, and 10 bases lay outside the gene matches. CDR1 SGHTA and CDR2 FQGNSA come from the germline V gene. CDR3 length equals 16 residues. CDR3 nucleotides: TGTGCCAGCAGCCAACCGACTGGCGGGGGGGCCGGGGAGCTGTTTTTT. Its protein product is CASSQPTGGGAGELFF.

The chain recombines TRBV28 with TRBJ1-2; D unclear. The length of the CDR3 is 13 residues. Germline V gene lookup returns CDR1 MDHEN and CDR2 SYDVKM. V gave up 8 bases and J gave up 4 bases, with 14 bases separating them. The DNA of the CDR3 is TGTGCCAGCGGCGGAGGGATTGCCTATGGCTACACCTTC. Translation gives CASGGGIAYGYTF.

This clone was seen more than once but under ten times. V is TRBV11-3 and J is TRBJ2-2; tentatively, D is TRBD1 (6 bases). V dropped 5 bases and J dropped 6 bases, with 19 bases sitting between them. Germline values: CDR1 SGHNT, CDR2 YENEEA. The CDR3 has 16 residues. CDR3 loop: CASSPFGGLGSGELFF. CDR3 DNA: TGTGCCAGCAGCCCATTTGGGGGCCTGGGGTCCGGGGAGCTGTTTTTT.

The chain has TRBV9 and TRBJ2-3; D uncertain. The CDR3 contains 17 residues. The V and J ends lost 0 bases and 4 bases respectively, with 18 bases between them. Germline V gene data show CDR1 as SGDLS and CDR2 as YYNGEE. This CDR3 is CASSVGRVSFIPDTQYF. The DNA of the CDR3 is TGTGCCAGCAGCGTAGGCCGGGTTTCGTTTATTCCAGATACGCAGTATTTT. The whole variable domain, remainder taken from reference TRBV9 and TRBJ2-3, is DSGVTQTPKHLITATGQRVTLRCSPRSGDLSVYWYQQSLDQGLQFLIQYYNGEERAKGNILERFSAQQFPDLHSELNLSSLELGDSALYFCASSVGRVSFIPDTQYFGPGTRLTVL.

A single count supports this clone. CDR3 protein: CASRSGGRNTGELFF. DNA for the CDR3: TGTGCCAGCAGAAGCGGGGGCCGAAACACCGGGGAGCTGTTTTTT. The chain combines TRBV6-6 with TRBJ2-2, with 8 bases that match TRBD2. Germline V gene data show CDR1 as MNHNY and CDR2 as SVGAGI (reference sequence). The CDR3 loop spans 15 amino acids. The V segment lost 6 bases and the J segment 2 bases; nucleotides outside the gene matches: 5.